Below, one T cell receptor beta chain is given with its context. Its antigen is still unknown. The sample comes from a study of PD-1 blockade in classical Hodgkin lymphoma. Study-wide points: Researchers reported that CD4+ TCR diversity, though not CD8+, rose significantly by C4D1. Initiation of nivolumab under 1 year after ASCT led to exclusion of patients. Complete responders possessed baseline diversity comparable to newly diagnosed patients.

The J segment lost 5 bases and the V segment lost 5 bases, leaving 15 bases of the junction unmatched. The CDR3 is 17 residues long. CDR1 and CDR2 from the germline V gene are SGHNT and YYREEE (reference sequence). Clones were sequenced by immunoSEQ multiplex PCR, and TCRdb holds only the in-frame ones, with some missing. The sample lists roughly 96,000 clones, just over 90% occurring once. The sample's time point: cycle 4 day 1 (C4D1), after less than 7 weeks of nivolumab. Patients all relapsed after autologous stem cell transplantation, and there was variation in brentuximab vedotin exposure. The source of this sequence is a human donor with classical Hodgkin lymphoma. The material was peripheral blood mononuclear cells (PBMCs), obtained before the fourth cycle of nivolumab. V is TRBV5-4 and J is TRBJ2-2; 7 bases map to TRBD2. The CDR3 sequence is CASSHSGAGVGTGELFF. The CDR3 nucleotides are TGTGCCAGCAGTCATAGCGGTGCGGGGGTAGGGACCGGGGAGCTGTTTTTT.